The clone carrying this T cell receptor beta chain was detected many times. These data come from a study of regulatory T cells in long-lasting Graves disease. For TCR beta, libraries came from iRepertoire HTBI primers and Arm-PCR of CDR3 regions. TCRdb itself ran the multiplex PCR reads through MiXCR, one entry per CDR3 protein. The sample lists about 240,000 distinct CDR3 sequences, just over 20% occurring once. Time point indicated: newly diagnosed GD, antithyroid drugs for less than 3 months. The TCR library used RNA extracted from PBMCs. The CDR3 length is 14 residues. Trimming removed 0 bases at V and 4 bases at J, with 8 bases between. Germline values: CDR1 SGHKS, CDR2 YYEKEE (reference sequence).

This clonotype was obtained from a female donor with Graves disease. The chain couples TRBV5-5 to TRBJ1-5; D is undetermined. The sequenced sample was peripheral blood mononuclear cells (PBMCs), obtained at new diagnosis, from a patient treated with antithyroid drugs. CDR3 protein: CASSLGSKNQPQHF. CDR3 in DNA: TGTGCCAGCAGCTTGGGGTCAAAAAATCAGCCCCAGCATTTT.